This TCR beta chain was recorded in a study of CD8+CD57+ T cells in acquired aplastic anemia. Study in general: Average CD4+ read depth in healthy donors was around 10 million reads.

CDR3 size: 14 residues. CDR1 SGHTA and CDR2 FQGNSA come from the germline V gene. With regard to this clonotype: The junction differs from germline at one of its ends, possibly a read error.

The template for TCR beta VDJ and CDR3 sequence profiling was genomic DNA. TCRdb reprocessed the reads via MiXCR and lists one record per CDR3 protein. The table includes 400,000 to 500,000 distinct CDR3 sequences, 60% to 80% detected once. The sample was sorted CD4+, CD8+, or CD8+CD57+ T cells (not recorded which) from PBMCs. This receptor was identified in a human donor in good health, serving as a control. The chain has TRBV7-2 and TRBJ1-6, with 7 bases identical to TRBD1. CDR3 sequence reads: CASSFSGTETYEQF. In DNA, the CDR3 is TGTGCCAGCAGCTTTTCCGGGACAGAGACCTACGAGCAGTTT.